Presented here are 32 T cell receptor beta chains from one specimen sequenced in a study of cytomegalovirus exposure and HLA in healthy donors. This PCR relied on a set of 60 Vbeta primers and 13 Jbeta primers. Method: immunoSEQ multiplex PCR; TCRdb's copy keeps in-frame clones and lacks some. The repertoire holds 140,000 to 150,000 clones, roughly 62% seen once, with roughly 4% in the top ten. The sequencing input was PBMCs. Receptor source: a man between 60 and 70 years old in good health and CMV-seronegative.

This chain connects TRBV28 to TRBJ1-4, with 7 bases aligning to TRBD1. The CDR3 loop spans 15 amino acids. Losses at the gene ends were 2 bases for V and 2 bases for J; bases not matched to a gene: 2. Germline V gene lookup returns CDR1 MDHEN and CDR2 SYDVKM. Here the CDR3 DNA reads TGTGCCAGCAGTTTAATGGGACAGACTAATGAAAAACTGTTTTTT. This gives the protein CASSLMGQTNEKLFF.

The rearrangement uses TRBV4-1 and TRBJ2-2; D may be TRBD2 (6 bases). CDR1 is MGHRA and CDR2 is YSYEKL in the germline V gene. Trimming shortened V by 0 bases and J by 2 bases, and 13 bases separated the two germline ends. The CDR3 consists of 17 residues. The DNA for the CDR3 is TGCGCCAGCAGCCAAGATCTCTCGGGGGATAACACCGGGGAGCTGTTTTTT. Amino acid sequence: CASSQDLSGDNTGELFF.

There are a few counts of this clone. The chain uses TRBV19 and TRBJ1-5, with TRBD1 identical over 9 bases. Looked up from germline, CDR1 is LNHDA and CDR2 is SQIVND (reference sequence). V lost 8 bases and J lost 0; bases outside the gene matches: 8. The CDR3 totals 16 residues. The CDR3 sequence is CASDRGAGYSNQPQHF. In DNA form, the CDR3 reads TGTGCCAGTGACAGGGGGGCAGGGTATAGCAATCAGCCCCAGCATTTT.

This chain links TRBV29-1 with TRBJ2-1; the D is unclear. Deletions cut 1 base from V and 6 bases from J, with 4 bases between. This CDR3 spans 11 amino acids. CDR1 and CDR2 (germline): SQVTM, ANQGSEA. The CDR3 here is CSVEGRNEQFF. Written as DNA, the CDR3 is TGCAGCGTTGAAGGTCGCAATGAGCAGTTCTTC.

CDR3 nucleotide sequence: TGTGCCAGCAGCGCCGCGGGACGCGGGAATTCACCCCTCCACTTT. Its protein is CASSAAGRGNSPLHF. The V gene is TRBV9, the J gene TRBJ1-6; a possible D gene is TRBD1 (5 bases). Deletions cut 3 bases from V and 7 bases from J, with 14 bases between. The germline V gene has CDR1 SGDLS and CDR2 YYNGEE. The CDR3 is 15 residues long. Filled out from reference TRBV9 and TRBJ1-6, the complete variable domain reads DSGVTQTPKHLITATGQRVTLRCSPRSGDLSVYWYQQSLDQGLQFLIQYYNGEERAKGNILERFSAQQFPDLHSELNLSSLELGDSALYFCASSAAGRGNSPLHFGNGTRLTVT.

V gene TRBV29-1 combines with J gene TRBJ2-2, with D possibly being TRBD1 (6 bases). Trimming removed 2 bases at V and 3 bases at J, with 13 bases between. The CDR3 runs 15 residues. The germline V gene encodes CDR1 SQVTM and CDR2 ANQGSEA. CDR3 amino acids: CSVELTGGHTGELFF. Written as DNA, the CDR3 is TGCAGCGTTGAACTGACAGGAGGCCACACCGGGGAGCTGTTTTTT.

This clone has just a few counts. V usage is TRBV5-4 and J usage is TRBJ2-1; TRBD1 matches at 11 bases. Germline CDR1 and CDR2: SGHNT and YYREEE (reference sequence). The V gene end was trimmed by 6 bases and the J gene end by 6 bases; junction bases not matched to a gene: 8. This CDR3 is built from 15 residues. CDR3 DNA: TGTGCCAGCACGCTAACCGGGACAGGGGGCAATGAGCAGTTCTTC. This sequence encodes CASTLTGTGGNEQFF.

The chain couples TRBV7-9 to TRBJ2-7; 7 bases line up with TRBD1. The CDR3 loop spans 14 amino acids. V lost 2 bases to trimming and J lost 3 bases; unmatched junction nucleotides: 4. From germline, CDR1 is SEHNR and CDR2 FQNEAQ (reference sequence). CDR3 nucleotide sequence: TGTGCCAGCAGCTTAAGTTGGGACAGCTACGAGCAGTACTTC. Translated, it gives CASSLSWDSYEQYF.

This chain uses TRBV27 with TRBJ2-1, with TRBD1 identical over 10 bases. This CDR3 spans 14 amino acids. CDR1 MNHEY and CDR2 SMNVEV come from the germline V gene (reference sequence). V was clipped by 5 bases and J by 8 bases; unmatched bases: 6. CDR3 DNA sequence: TGTGCCAGCAGTCCGAGACAGGGGGCCGATGAGCAGTTCTTC. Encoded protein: CASSPRQGADEQFF.

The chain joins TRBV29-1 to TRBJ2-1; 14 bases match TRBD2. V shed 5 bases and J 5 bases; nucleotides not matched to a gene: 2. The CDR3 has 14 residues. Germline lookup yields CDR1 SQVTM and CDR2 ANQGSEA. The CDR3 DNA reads TGCAGCGTTTCGGGACTAGCGGGAGACAATGAGCAGTTCTTC. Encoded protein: CSVSGLAGDNEQFF.

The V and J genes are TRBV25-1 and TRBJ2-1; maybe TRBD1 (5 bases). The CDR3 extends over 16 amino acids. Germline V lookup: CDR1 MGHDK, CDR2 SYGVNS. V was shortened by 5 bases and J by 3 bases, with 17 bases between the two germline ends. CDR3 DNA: TGTGCCAGCAGTCAAGGGGTTTGGCGGAACTACAATGAGCAGTTCTTC. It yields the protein CASSQGVWRNYNEQFF.

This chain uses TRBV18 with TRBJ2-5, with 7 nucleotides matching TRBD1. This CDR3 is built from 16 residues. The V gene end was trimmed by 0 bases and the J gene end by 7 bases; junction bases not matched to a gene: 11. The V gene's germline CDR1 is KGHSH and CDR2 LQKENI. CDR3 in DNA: TGTGCCAGCTCACCACCGGAGACAGGGAAAAGGGGGACCCAGTACTTC. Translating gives CASSPPETGKRGTQYF.

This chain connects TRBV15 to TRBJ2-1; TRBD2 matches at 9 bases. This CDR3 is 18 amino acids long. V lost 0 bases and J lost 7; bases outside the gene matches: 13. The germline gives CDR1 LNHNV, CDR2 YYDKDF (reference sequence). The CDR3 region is CATSRDNILAGSWNEQFF. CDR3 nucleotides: TGTGCCACCAGCAGAGATAATATACTAGCGGGCTCCTGGAATGAGCAGTTCTTC.

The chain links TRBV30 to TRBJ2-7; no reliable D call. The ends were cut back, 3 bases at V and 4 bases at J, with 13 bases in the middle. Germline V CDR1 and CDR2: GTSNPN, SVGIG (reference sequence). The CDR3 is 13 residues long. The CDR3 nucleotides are TGTGCCTGGAGGCCCATTTCTACGTACGAGCAGTACTTC. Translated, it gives CAWRPISTYEQYF.

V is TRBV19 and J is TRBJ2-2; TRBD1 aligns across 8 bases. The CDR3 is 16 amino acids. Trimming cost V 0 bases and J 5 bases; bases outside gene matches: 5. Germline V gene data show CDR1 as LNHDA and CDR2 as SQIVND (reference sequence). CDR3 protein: CASSIDQGARTGELFF. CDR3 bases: TGTGCCAGTAGTATAGACCAGGGGGCGAGGACCGGGGAGCTGTTTTTT.

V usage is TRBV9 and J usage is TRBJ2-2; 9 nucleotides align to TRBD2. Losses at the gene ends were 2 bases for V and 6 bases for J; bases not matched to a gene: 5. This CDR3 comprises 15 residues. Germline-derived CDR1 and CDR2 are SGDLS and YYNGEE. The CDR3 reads CASSVSLAGSGELFF. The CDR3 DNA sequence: TGTGCCAGCAGCGTTTCACTAGCGGGCTCCGGGGAGCTGTTTTTT.

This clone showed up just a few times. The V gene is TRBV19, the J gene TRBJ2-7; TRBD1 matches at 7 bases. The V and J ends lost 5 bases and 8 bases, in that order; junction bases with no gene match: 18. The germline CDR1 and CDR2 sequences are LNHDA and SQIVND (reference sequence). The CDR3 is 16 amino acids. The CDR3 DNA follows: TGTGCCAGTAGTGCTCACCGACAGGGAGCGGCCGAACAGCAGTACTTC. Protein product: CASSAHRQGAAEQQYF. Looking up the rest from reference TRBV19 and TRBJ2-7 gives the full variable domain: DGGITQSPKYLFRKEGQNVTLSCEQNLNHDAMYWYRQDPGQGLRLIYYSQIVNDFQKGDIAEGYSVSREKKESFPLTVTSAQKNPTAFYLCASSAHRQGAAEQQYFGPGTRLTVT.

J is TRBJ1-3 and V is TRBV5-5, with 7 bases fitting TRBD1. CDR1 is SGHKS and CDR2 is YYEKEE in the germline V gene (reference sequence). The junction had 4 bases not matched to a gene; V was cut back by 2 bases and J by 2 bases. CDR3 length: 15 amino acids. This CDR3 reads CASSLGTDPGNTIYF. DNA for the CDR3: TGTGCCAGCAGCTTAGGGACAGATCCTGGAAACACCATATATTTT.

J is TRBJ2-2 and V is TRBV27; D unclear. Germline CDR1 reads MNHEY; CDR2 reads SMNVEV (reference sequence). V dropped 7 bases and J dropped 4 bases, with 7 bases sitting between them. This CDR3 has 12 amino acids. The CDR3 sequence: CASKTGTGELFF. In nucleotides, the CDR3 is TGTGCCAGCAAAACGGGCACCGGGGAGCTGTTTTTT.

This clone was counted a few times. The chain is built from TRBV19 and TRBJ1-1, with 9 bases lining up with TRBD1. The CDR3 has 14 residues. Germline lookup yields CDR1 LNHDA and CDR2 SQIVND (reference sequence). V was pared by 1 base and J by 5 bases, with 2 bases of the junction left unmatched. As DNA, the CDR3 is TGTGCCAGTAGTATAGGGGACAGGGCTACTGAAGCTTTCTTT. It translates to CASSIGDRATEAFF. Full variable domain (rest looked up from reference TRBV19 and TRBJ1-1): DGGITQSPKYLFRKEGQNVTLSCEQNLNHDAMYWYRQDPGQGLRLIYYSQIVNDFQKGDIAEGYSVSREKKESFPLTVTSAQKNPTAFYLCASSIGDRATEAFFGQGTRLTVV.

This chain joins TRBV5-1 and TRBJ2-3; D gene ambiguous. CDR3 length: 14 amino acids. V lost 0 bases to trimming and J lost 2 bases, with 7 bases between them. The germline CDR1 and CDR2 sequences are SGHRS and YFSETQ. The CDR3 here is CASSLVQFTDTQYF. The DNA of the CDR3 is TGCGCCAGCAGCTTGGTGCAGTTCACAGATACGCAGTATTTT.

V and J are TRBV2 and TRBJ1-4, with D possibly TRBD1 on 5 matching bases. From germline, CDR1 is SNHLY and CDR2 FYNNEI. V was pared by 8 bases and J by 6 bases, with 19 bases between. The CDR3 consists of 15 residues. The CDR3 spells CASEREWQGYEKLFF. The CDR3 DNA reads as TGTGCCAGCGAGAGAGAGTGGCAGGGATATGAAAAACTGTTTTTT.

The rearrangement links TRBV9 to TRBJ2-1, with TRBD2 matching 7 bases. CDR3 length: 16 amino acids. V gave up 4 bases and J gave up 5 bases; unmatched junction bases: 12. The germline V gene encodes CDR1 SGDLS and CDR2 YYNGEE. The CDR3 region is CASSPREGGVHNEQFF. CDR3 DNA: TGTGCCAGCAGCCCGAGGGAGGGAGGCGTCCACAATGAGCAGTTCTTC.

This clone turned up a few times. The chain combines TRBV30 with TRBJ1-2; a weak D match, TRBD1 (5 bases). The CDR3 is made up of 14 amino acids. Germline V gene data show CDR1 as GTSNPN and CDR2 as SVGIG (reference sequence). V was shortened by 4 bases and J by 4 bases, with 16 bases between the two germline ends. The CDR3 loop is CAWITRQGGYGYTF. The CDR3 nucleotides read TGTGCCTGGATTACCCGCCAGGGCGGCTATGGCTACACCTTC.

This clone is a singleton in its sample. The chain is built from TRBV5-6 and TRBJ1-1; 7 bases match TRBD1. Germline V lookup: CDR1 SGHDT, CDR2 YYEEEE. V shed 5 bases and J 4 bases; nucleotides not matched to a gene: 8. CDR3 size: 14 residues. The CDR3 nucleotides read TGTGCCAGCAGACTTAGGGGGCCGGGCACTGAAGCTTTCTTT. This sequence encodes CASRLRGPGTEAFF.

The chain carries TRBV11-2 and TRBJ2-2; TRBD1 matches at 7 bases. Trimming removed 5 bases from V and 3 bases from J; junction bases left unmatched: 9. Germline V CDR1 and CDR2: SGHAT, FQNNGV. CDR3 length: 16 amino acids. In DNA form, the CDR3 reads TGTGCCAGCAGCCCGTTGACAGGGTCAGACACCGGGGAGCTGTTTTTT. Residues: CASSPLTGSDTGELFF.

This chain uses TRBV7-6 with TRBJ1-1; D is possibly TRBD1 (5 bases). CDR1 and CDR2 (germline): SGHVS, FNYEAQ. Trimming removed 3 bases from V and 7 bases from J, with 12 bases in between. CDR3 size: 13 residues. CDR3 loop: CASSLGPGGEAFF. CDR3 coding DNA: TGTGCCAGCAGCTTGGGGCCGGGGGGTGAAGCTTTCTTT.

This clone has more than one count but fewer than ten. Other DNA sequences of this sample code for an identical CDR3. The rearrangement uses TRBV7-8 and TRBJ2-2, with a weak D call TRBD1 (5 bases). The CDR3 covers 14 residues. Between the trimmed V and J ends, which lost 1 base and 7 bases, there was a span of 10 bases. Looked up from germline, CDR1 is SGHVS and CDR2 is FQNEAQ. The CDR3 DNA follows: TGTGCCAGCAGCTTAGGAGGCAGGGACGGGGAGCTGTTTTTT. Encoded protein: CASSLGGRDGELFF. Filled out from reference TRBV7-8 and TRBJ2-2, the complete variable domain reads GAGVSQSPRYKVAKRGQDVALRCDPISGHVSLFWYQQALGQGPEFLTYFQNEAQLDKSGLPSDRFFAERPEGSVSTLKIQRTQQEDSAVYLCASSLGGRDGELFFGEGSRLTVL.

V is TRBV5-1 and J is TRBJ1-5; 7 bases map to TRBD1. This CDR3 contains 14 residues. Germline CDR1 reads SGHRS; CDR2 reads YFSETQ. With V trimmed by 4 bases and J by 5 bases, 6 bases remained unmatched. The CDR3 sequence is CASSTGQADQPQHF. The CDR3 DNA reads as TGCGCCAGCAGCACCGGACAGGCAGATCAGCCCCAGCATTTT.

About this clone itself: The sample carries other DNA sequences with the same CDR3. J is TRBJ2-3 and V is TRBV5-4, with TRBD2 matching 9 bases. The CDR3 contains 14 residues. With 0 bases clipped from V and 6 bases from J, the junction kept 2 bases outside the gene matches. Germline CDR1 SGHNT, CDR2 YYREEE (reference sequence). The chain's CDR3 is CASSLGLAGDTQYF. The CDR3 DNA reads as TGTGCCAGCAGCTTGGGGCTAGCGGGGGATACGCAGTATTTT.

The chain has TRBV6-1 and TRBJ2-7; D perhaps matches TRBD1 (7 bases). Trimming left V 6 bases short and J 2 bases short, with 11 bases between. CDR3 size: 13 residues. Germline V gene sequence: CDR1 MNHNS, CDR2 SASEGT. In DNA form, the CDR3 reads TGTGCCAGCAGGGAGGGGGCAGCCTACGAGCAGTACTTC. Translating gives CASREGAAYEQYF.

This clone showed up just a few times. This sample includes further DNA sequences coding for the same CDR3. CDR3 sequence reads: CSVGLAGRTDTQYF. CDR3 sequence (DNA): TGCAGCGTCGGACTAGCGGGGCGCACAGATACGCAGTATTTT. The chain joins TRBV29-1 to TRBJ2-3; 12 nucleotides agree with TRBD2. With V trimmed by 6 bases and J by 1 base, 2 bases remained unmatched. The germline gives CDR1 SQVTM, CDR2 ANQGSEA. This CDR3 is 14 amino acids long.